This T cell receptor beta chain was profiled in a study of OX40 agonist ivuxolimab in advanced cancers. Study background: Two patients with cutaneous melanoma and one with hepatocellular carcinoma, three in total, showed partial responses.

This clone was counted a single time. In germline, CDR1 is SQVTM, CDR2 ANQGSEA. V lost 5 bases and J lost 3, with 11 bases in between. CDR3 size: 13 residues. Assay: immunoSEQ multiplex PCR; the TCRdb copy retains only in-frame clones and omits some. The profile shows 98,000 or so clones, roughly 94% of them singletons. This sequence was found in an adult with an advanced solid tumor such as melanoma, head and neck, liver or kidney cancer. This chain connects TRBV29-1 to TRBJ1-5, with TRBD1 as a possible D gene (5 bases). The specimen comprised CD4+ or CD8+ T cells sorted from blood, sampled in a trial of the OX40 agonist ivuxolimab. The DNA of the CDR3 is TGCAGCGTTTCAGGGCTCGCCAATCAGCCCCAGCATTTT. This gives the protein CSVSGLANQPQHF.